This T cell receptor (beta chain) was identified in a study of blood T cell repertoires in COVID-19 (dated by TCRdb to 2018 to 2020). About the study as a whole: The collaborator samples originated in the United States, Italy and Spain and spanned the acute and convalescent phases of COVID-19. Where HLA class I and class II types were available, the types were taken from metadata supplied by the sample provider, not from assay-based typing. Nearly every sample came with metadata listing a de-identified subject ID, COVID-19 status, age in years and sex. The material from the prospective study consisted of cDNA or gDNA derived from T cells, B-cell-depleted T cells, or PBMCs. The repertoires were released in a freely available public database meant as a resource for research on the immune response to SARS-CoV-2. Deeply sampled blood TCRbeta repertoires from subjects exposed to, actively infected with, or recovered from COVID-19 were included in the dataset. Samples came from the ongoing ImmuneRACE study (first 160 participants) plus 1,254 subjects from 6 global collaborators. The study at large found these results: The quantity of clinical and demographic metadata differed by source and by participant and was supplied without curation.

About this clone itself: The antigen this receptor binds is unknown. Base qualities are missing; no much larger clone stands one base away.

One collaborating source in Seattle enrolled patients during active infection and followed them longitudinally through the course of disease. Whole blood was collected in K2EDTA tubes by collaborating institutions according to the institutions' own protocols. For TCRbeta analysis, collaborator samples were shipped as frozen whole blood, as isolated PBMCs, or as DNA extracted from either sample type. Looking up the germline V gene (reference sequence) yields CDR1 GTSNPN and CDR2 SVGIG. The cysteine opens and the phenylalanine closes a CDR3 of 15 amino acids. Just the 45-base CDR3 DNA is kept, in frame starting at base 1. V is pared back by 5 bases and J by 1 base, with 17 bases lying between the germline termini. The immunoSEQ Assay, a bias-controlled multiplex PCR, was used to amplify TCRbeta CDR3 regions from genomic DNA. As for the authors' bioinformatics: The number of nucleated cells in each sample was estimated from the amplification of reference gene primers within the assay. To quantify the absolute abundance of each unique TCRbeta CDR3 rearrangement, sequence reads were collapsed and filtered. For each sample, productive Simpson clonality was calculated by taking the square root of Simpson's diversity index across productive rearrangements. The table was pulled from immuneACCESS by TCRdb, which kept in-frame rearrangements only. Such tables lose some clones; where checked, under half of the loss comes from unresolved V genes, and the rest has no known cause. D and trimming were read from the DNA, whereas the V and J calls and clone size are those reported in that table. This sample lists hundreds of thousands of clones; 80% to 95% were detected once. Clones ranked in the top ten supply around 0.84% of the sample.

The V gene is TRBV30 and the J gene is TRBJ1-1; a tentative D call is TRBD1 (5 bases match). Sequencing input: peripheral blood. The TCR comes from a man aged 60 to 75 with COVID-19, enrolled during active disease. The bases are TGTGCCTGGGGGGCAGGGAACGGGAGGAACACTGAAGCTTTCTTT. The translation is CAWGAGNGRNTEAFF. With the portions outside the CDR3 filled from the reference TRBV30 and TRBJ1-1 genes, the complete variable region becomes SQTIHQWPATLVQPVGSPLSLECTVEGTSNPNLYWYRQAAGRGLQLLFYSVGIGQISSEVPQNLSASRPQDRQFILSSKKLLLSDSGFYLCAWGAGNGRNTEAFFGQGTRLTVV.